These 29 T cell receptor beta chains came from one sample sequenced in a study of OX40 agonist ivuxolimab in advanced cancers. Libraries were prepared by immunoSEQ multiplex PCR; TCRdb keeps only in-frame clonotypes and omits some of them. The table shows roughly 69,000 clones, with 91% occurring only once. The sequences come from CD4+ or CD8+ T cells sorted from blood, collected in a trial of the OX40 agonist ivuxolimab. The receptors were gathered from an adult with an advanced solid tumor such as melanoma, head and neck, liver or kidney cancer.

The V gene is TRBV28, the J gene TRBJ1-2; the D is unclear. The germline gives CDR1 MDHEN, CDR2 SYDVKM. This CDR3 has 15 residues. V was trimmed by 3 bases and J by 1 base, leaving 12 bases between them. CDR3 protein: CASSLWQSGNYGYTF. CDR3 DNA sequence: TGTGCCAGCAGTTTGTGGCAGTCGGGTAACTATGGCTACACCTTC.

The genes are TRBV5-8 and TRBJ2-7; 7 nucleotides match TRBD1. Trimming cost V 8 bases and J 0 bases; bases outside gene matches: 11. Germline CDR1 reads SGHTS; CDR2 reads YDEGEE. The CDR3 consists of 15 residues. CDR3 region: CASWRPGGSSYEQYF. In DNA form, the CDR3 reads TGTGCCAGTTGGAGGCCAGGGGGTAGCTCCTACGAGCAGTACTTC.

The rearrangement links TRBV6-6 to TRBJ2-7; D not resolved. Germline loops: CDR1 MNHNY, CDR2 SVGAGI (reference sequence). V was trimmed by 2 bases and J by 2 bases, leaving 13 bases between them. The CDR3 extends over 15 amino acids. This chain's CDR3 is CASSYRWTDPYEQYF. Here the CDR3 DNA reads TGTGCCAGCAGTTACCGGTGGACGGACCCCTACGAGCAGTACTTC.

The CDR3 nucleotides read TGTGCCTGGGCCACGTTCCCGGGACAGACAAAAGCAACTAATGAAAAACTGTTTTTT. As protein: CAWATFPGQTKATNEKLFF. The chain recombines TRBV30 with TRBJ1-4; 7 positions agree with TRBD1. Germline V gene sequence: CDR1 GTSNPN, CDR2 SVGIG (reference sequence). The CDR3 spans 19 residues. With 5 bases clipped from V and 0 bases from J, the junction kept 18 bases outside the gene matches.

CDR3 amino acids: CAGSTGFGEAFF. CDR3 sequence (DNA): TGTGCCGGCTCGACAGGGTTTGGTGAAGCTTTCTTT. The chain links TRBV19 to TRBJ1-1; TRBD1 agrees at 7 bases. This CDR3 has 12 amino acids. CDR1 LNHDA and CDR2 SQIVND come from the germline V gene (reference sequence). Trimming removed 11 bases from V and 7 bases from J; junction bases left unmatched: 10.

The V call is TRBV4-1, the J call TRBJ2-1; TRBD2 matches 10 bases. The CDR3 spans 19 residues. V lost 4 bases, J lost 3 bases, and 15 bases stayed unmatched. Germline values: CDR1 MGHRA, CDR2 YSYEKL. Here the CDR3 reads CASSPSTGASGSVYNEQFF. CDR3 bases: TGCGCCAGCAGCCCATCGACAGGGGCTAGCGGGAGTGTCTACAATGAGCAGTTCTTC.

CDR3 nucleotide sequence: TGTGCCAGCAGCGCCGGGACGGCGGGTTACACTGAAGCTTTCTTT. Its translation is CASSAGTAGYTEAFF. V and J are TRBV7-9 and TRBJ1-1; TRBD1 is a possible D gene (5 bases). This CDR3 spans 15 amino acids. CDR1 is SEHNR and CDR2 is FQNEAQ in the germline V gene (reference sequence). V was clipped by 5 bases and J by 3 bases, with 16 bases between them.

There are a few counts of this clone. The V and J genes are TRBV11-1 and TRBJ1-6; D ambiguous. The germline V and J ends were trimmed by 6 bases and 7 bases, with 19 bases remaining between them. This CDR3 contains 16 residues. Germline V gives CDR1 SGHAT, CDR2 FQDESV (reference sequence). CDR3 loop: CASSQQTGIRNSPLHF. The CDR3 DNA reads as TGTGCCAGCAGTCAACAGACCGGGATAAGGAATTCACCCCTCCACTTT. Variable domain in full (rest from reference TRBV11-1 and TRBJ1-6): EAEVAQSPRYKITEKSQAVAFWCDPISGHATLYWYRQILGQGPELLVQFQDESVVDDSQLPKDRFSAERLKGVDSTLKIQPAELGDSAMYLCASSQQTGIRNSPLHFGNGTRLTVT.

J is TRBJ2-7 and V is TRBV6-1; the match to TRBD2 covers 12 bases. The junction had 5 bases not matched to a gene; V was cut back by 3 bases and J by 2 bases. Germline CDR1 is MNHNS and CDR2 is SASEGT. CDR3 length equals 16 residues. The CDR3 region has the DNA TGTGCCAGCAGTGATCAACTAGCGGGAGGAACCTACGAGCAGTACTTC. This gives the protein CASSDQLAGGTYEQYF.

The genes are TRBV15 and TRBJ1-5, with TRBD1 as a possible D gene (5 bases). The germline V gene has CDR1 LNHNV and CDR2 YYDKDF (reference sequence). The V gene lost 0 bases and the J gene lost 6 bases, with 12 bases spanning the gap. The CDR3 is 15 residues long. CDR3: CATSRDQGLGQPQHF. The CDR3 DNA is TGTGCCACCAGCAGAGACCAGGGTCTTGGTCAGCCCCAGCATTTT.

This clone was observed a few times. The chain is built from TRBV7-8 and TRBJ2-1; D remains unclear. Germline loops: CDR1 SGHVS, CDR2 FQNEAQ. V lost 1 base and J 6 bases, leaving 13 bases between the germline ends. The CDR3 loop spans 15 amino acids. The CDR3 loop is CASSLDPLVGNEQFF. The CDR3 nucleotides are TGTGCCAGCAGCTTAGATCCGCTAGTTGGCAATGAGCAGTTCTTC. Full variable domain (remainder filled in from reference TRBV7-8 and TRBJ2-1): GAGVSQSPRYKVAKRGQDVALRCDPISGHVSLFWYQQALGQGPEFLTYFQNEAQLDKSGLPSDRFFAERPEGSVSTLKIQRTQQEDSAVYLCASSLDPLVGNEQFFGPGTRLTVL.

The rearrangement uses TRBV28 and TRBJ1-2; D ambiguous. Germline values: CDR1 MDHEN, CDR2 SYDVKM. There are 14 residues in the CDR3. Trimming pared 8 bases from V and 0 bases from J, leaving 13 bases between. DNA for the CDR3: TGTGCCAGCGGGGATCGGTCAGCTAACTATGGCTACACCTTC. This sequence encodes CASGDRSANYGYTF.

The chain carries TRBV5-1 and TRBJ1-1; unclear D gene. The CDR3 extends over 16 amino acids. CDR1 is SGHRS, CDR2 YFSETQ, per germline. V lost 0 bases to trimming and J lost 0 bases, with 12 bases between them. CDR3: CASSLVVGLMNTEAFF. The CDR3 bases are TGCGCCAGCAGCTTGGTCGTCGGCCTCATGAACACTGAAGCTTTCTTT. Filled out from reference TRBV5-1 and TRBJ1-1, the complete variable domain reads KAGVTQTPRYLIKTRGQQVTLSCSPISGHRSVSWYQQTPGQGLQFLFEYFSETQRNKGNFPGRFSGRQFSNSRSEMNVSTLELGDSALYLCASSLVVGLMNTEAFFGQGTRLTVV.

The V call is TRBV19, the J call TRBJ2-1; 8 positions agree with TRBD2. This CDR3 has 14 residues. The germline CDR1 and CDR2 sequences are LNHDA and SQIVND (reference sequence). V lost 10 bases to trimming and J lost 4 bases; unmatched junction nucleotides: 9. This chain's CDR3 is CATNIGLAYNEQFF. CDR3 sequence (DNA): TGTGCCACCAATATAGGACTAGCTTACAATGAGCAGTTCTTC.

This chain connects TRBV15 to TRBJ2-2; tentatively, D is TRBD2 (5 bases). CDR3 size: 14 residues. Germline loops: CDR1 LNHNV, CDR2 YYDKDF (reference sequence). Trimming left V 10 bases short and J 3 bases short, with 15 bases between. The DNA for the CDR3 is TGTGCCATCCGTTCGAGGCGGGACACCGGGGAGCTGTTTTTT. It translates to CAIRSRRDTGELFF.

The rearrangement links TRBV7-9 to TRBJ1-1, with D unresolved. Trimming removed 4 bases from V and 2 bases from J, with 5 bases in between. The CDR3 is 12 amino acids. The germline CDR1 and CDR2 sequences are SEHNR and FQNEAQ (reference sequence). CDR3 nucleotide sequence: TGTGCCAGCAGCTATATAAACACTGAAGCTTTCTTT. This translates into CASSYINTEAFF.

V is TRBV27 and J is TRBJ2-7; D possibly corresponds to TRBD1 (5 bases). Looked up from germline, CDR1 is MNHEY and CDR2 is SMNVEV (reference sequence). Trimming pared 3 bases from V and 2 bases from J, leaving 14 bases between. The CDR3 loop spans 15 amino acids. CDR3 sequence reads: CASSFGAGKAYEQYF. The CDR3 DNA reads TGTGCCAGCAGTTTTGGGGCAGGGAAGGCCTACGAGCAGTACTTC.

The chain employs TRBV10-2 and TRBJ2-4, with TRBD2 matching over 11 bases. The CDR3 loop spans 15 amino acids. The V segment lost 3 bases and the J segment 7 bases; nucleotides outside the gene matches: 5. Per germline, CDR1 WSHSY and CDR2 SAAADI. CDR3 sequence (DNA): TGCGCCAGCAGTGATAGCGGGAGGGCTTTGAACATTCAGTACTTC. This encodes CASSDSGRALNIQYF.

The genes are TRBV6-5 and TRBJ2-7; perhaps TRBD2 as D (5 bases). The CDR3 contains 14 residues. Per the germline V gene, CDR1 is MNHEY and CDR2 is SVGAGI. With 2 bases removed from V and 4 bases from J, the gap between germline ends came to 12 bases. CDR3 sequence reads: CASSYSGRDYEQYF. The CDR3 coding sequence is TGTGCCAGCAGTTACAGTGGACGGGATTACGAGCAGTACTTC.

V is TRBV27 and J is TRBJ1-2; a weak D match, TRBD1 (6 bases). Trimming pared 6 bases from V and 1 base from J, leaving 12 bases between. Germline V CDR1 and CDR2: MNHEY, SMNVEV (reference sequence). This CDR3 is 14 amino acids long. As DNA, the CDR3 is TGTGCCAGCAGCCCGGGACAACTTAACTATGGCTACACCTTC. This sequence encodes CASSPGQLNYGYTF.

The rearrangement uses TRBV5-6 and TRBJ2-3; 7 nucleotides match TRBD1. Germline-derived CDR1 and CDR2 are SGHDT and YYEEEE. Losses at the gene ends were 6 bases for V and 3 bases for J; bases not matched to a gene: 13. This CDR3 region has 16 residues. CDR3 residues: CASTLGDRVGTDTQYF. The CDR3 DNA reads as TGTGCCAGCACCTTAGGTGACAGGGTGGGAACAGATACGCAGTATTTT.

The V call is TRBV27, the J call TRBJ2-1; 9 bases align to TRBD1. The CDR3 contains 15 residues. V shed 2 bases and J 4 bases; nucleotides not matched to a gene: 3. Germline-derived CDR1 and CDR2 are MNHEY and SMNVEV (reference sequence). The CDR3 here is CASSLGTGLYNEQFF. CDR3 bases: TGTGCCAGCAGTTTAGGGACAGGGCTATACAATGAGCAGTTCTTC.

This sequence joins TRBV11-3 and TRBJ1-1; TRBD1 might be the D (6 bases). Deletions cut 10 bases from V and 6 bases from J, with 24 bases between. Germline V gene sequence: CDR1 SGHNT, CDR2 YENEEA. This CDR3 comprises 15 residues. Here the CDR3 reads CATHLAARGSAEAFF. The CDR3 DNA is TGTGCCACCCACCTAGCGGCCAGGGGTAGCGCTGAAGCTTTCTTT.

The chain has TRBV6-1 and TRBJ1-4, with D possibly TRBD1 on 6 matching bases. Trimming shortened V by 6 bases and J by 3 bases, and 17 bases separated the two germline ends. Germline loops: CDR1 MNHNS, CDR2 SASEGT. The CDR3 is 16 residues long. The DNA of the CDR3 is TGTGCCAGCAGCGAACACACAGGGATGGCTAATGAAAAACTGTTTTTT. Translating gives CASSEHTGMANEKLFF.

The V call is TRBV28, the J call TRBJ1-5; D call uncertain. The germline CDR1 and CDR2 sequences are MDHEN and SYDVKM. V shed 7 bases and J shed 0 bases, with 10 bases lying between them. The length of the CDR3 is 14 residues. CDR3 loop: CASTPFYSNQPQHF. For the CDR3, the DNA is TGTGCCAGCACCCCGTTCTATAGCAATCAGCCCCAGCATTTT.

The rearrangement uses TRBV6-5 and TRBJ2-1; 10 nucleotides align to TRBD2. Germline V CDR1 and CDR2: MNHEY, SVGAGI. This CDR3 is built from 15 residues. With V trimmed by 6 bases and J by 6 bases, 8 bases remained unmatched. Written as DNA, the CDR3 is TGTGCCAGCAGCCGAAGCGGGAGGGCCGGCAATGAGCAGTTCTTC. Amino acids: CASSRSGRAGNEQFF.

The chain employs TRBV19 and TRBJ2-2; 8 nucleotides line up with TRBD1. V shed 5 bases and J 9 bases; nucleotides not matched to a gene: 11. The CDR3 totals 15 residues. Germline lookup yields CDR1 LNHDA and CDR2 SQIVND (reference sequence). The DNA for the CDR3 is TGTGCCAGTAGTTTGGACAGGGTGGGCCCGAGGGAGCTGTTTTTT. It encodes CASSLDRVGPRELFF.

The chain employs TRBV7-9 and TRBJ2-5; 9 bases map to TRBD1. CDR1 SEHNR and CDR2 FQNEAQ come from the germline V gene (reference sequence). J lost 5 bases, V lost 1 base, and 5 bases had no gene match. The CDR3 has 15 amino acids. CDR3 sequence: CASSLVVGTGETQYF. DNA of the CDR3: TGTGCCAGCAGCTTAGTAGTTGGGACAGGGGAGACCCAGTACTTC. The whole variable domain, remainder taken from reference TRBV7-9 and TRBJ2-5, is DTGVSQNPRHKITKRGQNVTFRCDPISEHNRLYWYRQTLGQGPEFLTYFQNEAQLEKSRLLSDRFSAERPKGSFSTLEIQRTEQGDSAMYLCASSLVVGTGETQYFGPGTRLLVL.

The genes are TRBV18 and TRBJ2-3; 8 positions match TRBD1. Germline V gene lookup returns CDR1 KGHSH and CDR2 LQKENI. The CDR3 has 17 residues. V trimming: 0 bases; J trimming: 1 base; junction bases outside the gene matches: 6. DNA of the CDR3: TGTGCCAGCTCACCACCCCGACAGGGGAGAGGCACAGATACGCAGTATTTT. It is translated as CASSPPRQGRGTDTQYF.